Here is one TCR beta chain with its context. V dropped 2 bases and J dropped 7 bases, with 5 bases sitting between them. The CDR3 loop spans 11 amino acids. The source of the sample is a study of response to subunit inactivated influenza vaccine. TCRdb fed the RT-PCR reads into MiXCR, producing one record per CDR3 protein. This table holds around 650,000 distinct CDR3 sequences, less than 20% found once. The sequencing used PBMCs from blood, collected approximately 13 days after vaccination. The receptor was isolated from a man aged 50-60 years who received an inactivated influenza vaccine. This chain joins TRBV12-3 or TRBV12-4 and TRBJ1-1; the D is unclear. CDR3 loop: CASSLMFEAFF. The DNA for the CDR3 is TGTGCCAGCAGTTTAATGTTTGAAGCTTTCTTT.